Presented here are 20 T cell receptor beta chains from one specimen sequenced in a study of OX40 agonist ivuxolimab in advanced cancers. Here immunoSEQ multiplex PCR was the method, and the copy in TCRdb shows in-frame clones only, minus some. The sample includes roughly 93,000 clones, roughly nine tenths seen only once; the top ten take about 1.7%. The specimen was CD4+ or CD8+ T cells sorted from blood, collected in a trial of the OX40 agonist ivuxolimab. These receptor sequences come from an adult with an advanced solid tumor such as melanoma, head and neck, liver or kidney cancer.

The chain links TRBV2 to TRBJ2-3, with unresolved D. The germline CDR1 and CDR2 sequences are SNHLY and FYNNEI. The CDR3 totals 12 residues. The ends were cut back, 9 bases at V and 6 bases at J, with 13 bases in the middle. In DNA form, the CDR3 reads TGTGCCAGTGAACAGACCATGGATACGCAGTATTTT. Encoded protein: CASEQTMDTQYF.

The chain has TRBV5-4 and TRBJ1-5; D ambiguous. There are 14 residues in the CDR3. The V and J ends lost 4 bases and 3 bases respectively, with 11 bases between them. CDR1 is SGHNT and CDR2 is YYREEE in the germline V gene (reference sequence). CDR3 sequence reads: CASSVEGSNQPQHF. CDR3 DNA sequence: TGTGCCAGCAGCGTGGAGGGATCCAATCAGCCCCAGCATTTT.

The genes are TRBV7-2 and TRBJ2-2; TRBD2 matches at 7 bases. Germline lookup yields CDR1 SGHTA and CDR2 FQGNSA. Losses at the gene ends were 9 bases for V and 6 bases for J; bases not matched to a gene: 13. The CDR3 is 15 amino acids. CDR3 region: CASVPGGRKAGELFF. The CDR3 nucleotides read TGTGCCAGTGTCCCCGGGGGGAGGAAAGCCGGGGAGCTGTTTTTT.

In its sample, this clone was seen once. This chain connects TRBV7-3 to TRBJ1-1; D is perhaps TRBD1 (6 bases). The germline V gene encodes CDR1 SGHTA and CDR2 FQGTGA. Between the trimmed V and J ends, which lost 2 bases and 5 bases, there was a span of 15 bases. The CDR3 loop spans 15 amino acids. The DNA of the CDR3 is TGTGCCAGCAGCTTAGAACGGGGGGCTGGAACTGAAGCTTTCTTT. Amino acids: CASSLERGAGTEAFF.

This clone has only a few counts. The genes are TRBV18 and TRBJ1-1; 10 nucleotides line up with TRBD1. The CDR3 runs 15 residues. V lost 1 base and J lost 4; bases outside the gene matches: 3. Germline CDR1 KGHSH, CDR2 LQKENI. CDR3 DNA: TGTGCCAGCTCACCACAGACAGGGGGCGTCACTGAAGCTTTCTTT. Protein: CASSPQTGGVTEAFF.

With respect to this clone: At one boundary the junction diverges from the germline segment, which might be a read error. The chain couples TRBV7-7 to TRBJ2-5, with D tentatively TRBD2 (5 bases). The CDR3 contains 13 residues. Per the germline V gene, CDR1 is SSHAT and CDR2 is FNYEAQ (reference sequence). DNA for the CDR3: TGTGCTAGCAGTTCTGGATGGAGGGAGACCCAGTACTTC. It codes for CASSSGWRETQYF.

V is TRBV28 and J is TRBJ2-2, with 11 bases lining up with TRBD2. The trim removed 5 bases at V and 5 bases at J, leaving 13 bases unmatched. Germline lookup yields CDR1 MDHEN and CDR2 SYDVKM. CDR3 length: 18 residues. The DNA of the CDR3 is TGTGCCAGCAGTCCCCGGGGTAGCGGGAGGGCCCTAACCGGGGAGCTGTTTTTT. Translating gives CASSPRGSGRALTGELFF.

V usage is TRBV28 and J usage is TRBJ1-5; 7 bases align to TRBD1. CDR1 is MDHEN, CDR2 SYDVKM, per germline. The V segment lost 3 bases and the J segment 4 bases; nucleotides outside the gene matches: 18. The CDR3 extends over 19 amino acids. CDR3 region: CASSFRGGTFLHKNQPQHF. DNA of the CDR3: TGTGCCAGCAGTTTTAGAGGGGGCACTTTCCTCCACAAAAATCAGCCCCAGCATTTT.

The chain uses TRBV7-2 and TRBJ2-7; D is unresolved. The germline CDR1 and CDR2 sequences are SGHTA and FQGNSA. The CDR3 has 14 residues. V lost 1 base to trimming and J lost 1 base, with 8 bases between them. CDR3 sequence reads: CASSLDLGSYEQYF. The DNA of the CDR3 is TGTGCCAGCAGCTTAGATCTAGGTTCCTACGAGCAGTACTTC.

The rearrangement links TRBV4-1 to TRBJ1-2; TRBD1 aligns across 11 bases. Trimming removed 4 bases from V and 5 bases from J; junction bases left unmatched: 6. CDR3 length: 15 residues. Germline V CDR1 and CDR2: MGHRA, YSYEKL. In DNA, the CDR3 is TGCGCCAGCAGCCCCCCCGGACAGGGGGCGTATGGCTACACCTTC. Translated: CASSPPGQGAYGYTF.

The J gene is TRBJ1-1, the V gene TRBV19; weak D call: TRBD1 (6 bases). Looked up from germline, CDR1 is LNHDA and CDR2 is SQIVND (reference sequence). V shed 7 bases and J shed 4 bases, with 16 bases lying between them. CDR3 size: 14 residues. This CDR3 reads CASIQTGKVTEAFF. The CDR3 bases are TGTGCCAGTATACAAACAGGGAAGGTCACTGAAGCTTTCTTT.

The chain employs TRBV5-1 and TRBJ2-7; perhaps TRBD2 as D (5 bases). Germline CDR1 reads SGHRS; CDR2 reads YFSETQ. V was shortened by 2 bases and J by 0 bases, with 9 bases between the two germline ends. This CDR3 is 14 amino acids long. CDR3 loop: CASSFSGFSYEQYF. The CDR3, as DNA: TGCGCCAGCAGCTTCAGCGGTTTCTCCTACGAGCAGTACTTC.

The rearrangement joins TRBV11-2 to TRBJ2-2; D is unclear. The CDR3 contains 17 residues. Germline CDR1 reads SGHAT; CDR2 reads FQNNGV. Trimming took off 5 bases at V and 5 bases at J, with 21 bases between the two ends. Here the CDR3 reads CASSRMGLSLGTGELFF. The CDR3 nucleotides are TGTGCCAGCAGCCGGATGGGTCTTTCATTAGGGACCGGGGAGCTGTTTTTT.

The rearrangement uses TRBV28 and TRBJ2-7, with 9 bases lining up with TRBD1. The V segment lost 4 bases and the J segment 2 bases; nucleotides outside the gene matches: 6. The CDR3 covers 15 residues. Germline assignment: CDR1 MDHEN and CDR2 SYDVKM. CDR3 in amino acids: CASSSGTGSPYEQYF. In DNA form, the CDR3 reads TGTGCCAGCAGTTCCGGGACAGGGTCCCCCTACGAGCAGTACTTC.

The rearrangement links TRBV9 to TRBJ2-5, with TRBD2 identical over 7 bases. CDR1 is SGDLS, CDR2 YYNGEE, per germline. The ends lost 4 bases at V and 7 bases at J; junction bases unmatched: 10. The CDR3 sequence is 14 residues long. CDR3 protein: CASSPGEGQGTQYF. For the CDR3, the DNA is TGTGCCAGCAGCCCGGGGGAGGGGCAGGGGACCCAGTACTTC.

Concerning this clone: Germline is not matched at one junction end, which may reflect a read error. The rearrangement uses TRBV11-2 and TRBJ2-3; the match to TRBD2 covers 7 bases. The germline V gene encodes CDR1 SGHAT and CDR2 FQNNGV. The CDR3 is 16 amino acids. CDR3 bases: TGTGCCAGCAGCCCCAATTTGGGAGGGAGCAGAGATACGCAGTATTTT. Translated, it gives CASSPNLGGSRDTQYF.

This chain uses TRBV4-3 with TRBJ2-1, with D perhaps matching TRBD2 (6 bases). V lost 0 bases, J lost 7 bases, and 7 bases lay in between. This CDR3 comprises 13 residues. Germline loops: CDR1 LGHNA, CDR2 YSLEER. This CDR3 is CASSQDLANEQFF. The CDR3 DNA sequence: TGCGCCAGCAGCCAAGATCTAGCGAATGAGCAGTTCTTC.

The chain uses TRBV30 and TRBJ1-5; no clear D gene. This CDR3 has 14 residues. Germline V CDR1 and CDR2: GTSNPN, SVGIG (reference sequence). With 1 base removed from V and 0 bases from J, the gap between germline ends came to 7 bases. The DNA for the CDR3 is TGTGCCTGGAGTGGGACGGCTAGCAATCAGCCCCAGCATTTT. Translating gives CAWSGTASNQPQHF. Drawing the rest from reference TRBV30 and TRBJ1-5, the complete variable domain is SQTIHQWPATLVQPVGSPLSLECTVEGTSNPNLYWYRQAAGRGLQLLFYSVGIGQISSEVPQNLSASRPQDRQFILSSKKLLLSDSGFYLCAWSGTASNQPQHFGDGTRLSIL.

The J gene is TRBJ1-2, the V gene TRBV5-6; D perhaps matches TRBD1 (5 bases). This CDR3 region has 15 residues. V was pared by 2 bases and J by 1 base, with 12 bases between. CDR1 SGHDT and CDR2 YYEEEE come from the germline V gene. The CDR3 sequence: CASSFAGGNNYGYTF. The CDR3, as DNA: TGTGCCAGCAGCTTTGCGGGGGGGAATAACTATGGCTACACCTTC.

About this clone: The junction differs from germline at one of its ends, possibly a read error. This chain connects TRBV7-2 to TRBJ1-2; D perhaps matches TRBD1 (5 bases). CDR1 and CDR2 from the germline V gene are SGHTA and FQGNSA. The CDR3 consists of 13 residues. The CDR3 nucleotides are TGTGCCAGCAGCTTATCCGGCATGGACAACTCCCCGTTC. Protein product: CASSLSGMDNSPF.